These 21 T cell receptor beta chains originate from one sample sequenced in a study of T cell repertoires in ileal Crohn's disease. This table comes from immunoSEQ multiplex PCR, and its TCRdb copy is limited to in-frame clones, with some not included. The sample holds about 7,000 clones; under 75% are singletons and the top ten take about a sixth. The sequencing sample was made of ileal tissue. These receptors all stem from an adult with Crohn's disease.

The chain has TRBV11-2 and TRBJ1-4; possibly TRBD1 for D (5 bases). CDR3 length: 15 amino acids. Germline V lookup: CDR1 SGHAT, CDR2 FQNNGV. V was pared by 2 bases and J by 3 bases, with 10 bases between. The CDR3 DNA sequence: TGTGCCAGCAGCTTAAGTCCAGGGTCTAATGAAAAACTGTTTTTT. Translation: CASSLSPGSNEKLFF. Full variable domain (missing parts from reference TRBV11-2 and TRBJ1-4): EAGVAQSPRYKIIEKRQSVAFWCNPISGHATLYWYQQILGQGPKLLIQFQNNGVVDDSQLPKDRFSAERLKGVDSTLKIQPAKLEDSAVYLCASSLSPGSNEKLFFGSGTQLSVL.

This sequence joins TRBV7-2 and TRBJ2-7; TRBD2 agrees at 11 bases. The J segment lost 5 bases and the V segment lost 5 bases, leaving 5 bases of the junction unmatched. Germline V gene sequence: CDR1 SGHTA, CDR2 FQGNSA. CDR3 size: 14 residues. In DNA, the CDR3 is TGTGCCAGCAGCCGTAGCGGGGGGGAGCACGAGCAGTACTTC. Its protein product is CASSRSGGEHEQYF. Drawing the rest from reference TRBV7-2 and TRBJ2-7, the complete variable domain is GAGVSQSPSNKVTEKGKDVELRCDPISGHTALYWYRQSLGQGLEFLIYFQGNSAPDKSGLPSDRFSAERTGGSVSTLTIQRTQQEDSAVYLCASSRSGGEHEQYFGPGTRLTVT.

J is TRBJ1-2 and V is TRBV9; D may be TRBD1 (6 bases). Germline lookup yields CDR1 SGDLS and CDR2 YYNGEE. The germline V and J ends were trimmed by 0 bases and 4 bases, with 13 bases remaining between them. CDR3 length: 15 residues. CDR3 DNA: TGTGCCAGCAGCGTAGAAGGGGGGGTGGGCTATGGCTACACCTTC. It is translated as CASSVEGGVGYGYTF.

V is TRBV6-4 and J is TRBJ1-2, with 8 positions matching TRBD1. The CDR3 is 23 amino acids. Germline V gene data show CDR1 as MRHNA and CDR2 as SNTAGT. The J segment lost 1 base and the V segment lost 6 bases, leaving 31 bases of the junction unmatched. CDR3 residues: CASSDRWTGSGVGSYGHNYGYTF. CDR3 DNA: TGTGCCAGCAGCGACCGCTGGACAGGGAGCGGGGTCGGTTCGTACGGGCATAACTATGGCTACACCTTC.

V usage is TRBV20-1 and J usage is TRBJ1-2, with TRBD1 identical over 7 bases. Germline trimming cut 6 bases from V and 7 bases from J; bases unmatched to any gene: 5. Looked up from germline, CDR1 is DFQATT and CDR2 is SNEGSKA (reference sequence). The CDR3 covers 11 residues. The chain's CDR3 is CSADRQGGYTF. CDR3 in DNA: TGCAGTGCCGACCGACAGGGTGGCTACACCTTC.

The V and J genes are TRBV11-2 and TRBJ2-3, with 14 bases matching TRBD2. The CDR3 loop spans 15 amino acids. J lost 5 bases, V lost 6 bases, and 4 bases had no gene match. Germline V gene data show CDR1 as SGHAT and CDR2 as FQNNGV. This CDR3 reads CASRSGLAGGDTQYF. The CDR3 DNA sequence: TGTGCCAGCAGATCCGGACTAGCGGGGGGAGATACGCAGTATTTT.

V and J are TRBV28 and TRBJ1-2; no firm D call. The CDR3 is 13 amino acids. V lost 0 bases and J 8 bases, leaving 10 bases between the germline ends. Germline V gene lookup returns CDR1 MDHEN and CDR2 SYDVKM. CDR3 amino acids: CASSLWTAGGYTF. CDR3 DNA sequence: TGTGCCAGCAGTTTATGGACGGCGGGAGGCTACACCTTC.

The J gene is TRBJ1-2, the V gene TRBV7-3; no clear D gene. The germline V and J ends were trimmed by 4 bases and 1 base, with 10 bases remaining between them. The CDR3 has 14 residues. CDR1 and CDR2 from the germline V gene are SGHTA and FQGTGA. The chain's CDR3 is CASSSTRINYGYTF. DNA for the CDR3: TGTGCCAGCAGCTCGACCAGGATTAACTATGGCTACACCTTC.

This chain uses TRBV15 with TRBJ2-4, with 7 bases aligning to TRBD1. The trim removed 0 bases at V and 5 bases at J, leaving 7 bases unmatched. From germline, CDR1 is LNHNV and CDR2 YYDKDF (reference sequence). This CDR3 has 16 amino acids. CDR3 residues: CATSRDTGAGQNIQYF. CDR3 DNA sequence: TGTGCCACCAGCAGAGACACAGGGGCAGGGCAAAACATTCAGTACTTC.

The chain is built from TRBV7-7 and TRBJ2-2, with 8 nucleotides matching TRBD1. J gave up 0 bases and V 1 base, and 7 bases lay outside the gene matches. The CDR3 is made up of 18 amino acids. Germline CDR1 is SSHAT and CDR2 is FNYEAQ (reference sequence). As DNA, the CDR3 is TGTGCCAGCAGCTTAGGGACAGGGTTGGGAGCGAACACCGGGGAGCTGTTTTTT. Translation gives CASSLGTGLGANTGELFF.

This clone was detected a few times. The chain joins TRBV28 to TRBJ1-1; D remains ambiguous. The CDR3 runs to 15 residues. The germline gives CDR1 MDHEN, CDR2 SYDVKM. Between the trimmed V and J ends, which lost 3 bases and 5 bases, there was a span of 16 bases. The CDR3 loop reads CASSLEALPRTEAFF. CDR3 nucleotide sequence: TGTGCCAGCAGTTTGGAGGCACTTCCCAGGACTGAAGCTTTCTTT.

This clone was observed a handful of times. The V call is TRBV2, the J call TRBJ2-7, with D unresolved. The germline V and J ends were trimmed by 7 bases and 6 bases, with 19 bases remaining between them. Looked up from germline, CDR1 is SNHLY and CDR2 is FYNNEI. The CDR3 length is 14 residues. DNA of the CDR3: TGTGCCAGCAACACGGCTTTCGGGTTTGGCGAGCAGTACTTC. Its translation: CASNTAFGFGEQYF.

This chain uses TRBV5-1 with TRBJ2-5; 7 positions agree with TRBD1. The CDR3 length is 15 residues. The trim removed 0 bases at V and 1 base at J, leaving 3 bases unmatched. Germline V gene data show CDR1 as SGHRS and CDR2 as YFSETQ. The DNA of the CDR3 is TGCGCCAGCAGCTTGGGGACAGGACTCCAAGAGACCCAGTACTTC. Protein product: CASSLGTGLQETQYF.

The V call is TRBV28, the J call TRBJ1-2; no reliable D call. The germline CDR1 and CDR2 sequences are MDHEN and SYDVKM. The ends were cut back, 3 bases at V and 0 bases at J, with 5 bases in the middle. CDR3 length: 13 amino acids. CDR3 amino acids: CASSLGSNYGYTF. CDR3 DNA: TGTGCCAGCAGTTTGGGCTCTAACTATGGCTACACCTTC.

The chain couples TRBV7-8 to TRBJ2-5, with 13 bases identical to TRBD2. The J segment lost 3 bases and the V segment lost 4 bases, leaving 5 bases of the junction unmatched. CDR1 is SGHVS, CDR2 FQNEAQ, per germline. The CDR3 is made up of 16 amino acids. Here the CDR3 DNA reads TGTGCCAGCAGCTCTACTAGCGGGGGGGCAGAAGAGACCCAGTACTTC. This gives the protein CASSSTSGGAEETQYF.

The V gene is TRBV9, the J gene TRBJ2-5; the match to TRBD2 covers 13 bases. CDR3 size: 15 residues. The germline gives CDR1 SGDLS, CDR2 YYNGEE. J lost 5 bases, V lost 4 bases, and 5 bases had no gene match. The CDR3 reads CASSITSGGAETQYF. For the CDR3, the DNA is TGTGCCAGCAGCATTACTAGCGGGGGGGCCGAGACCCAGTACTTC.

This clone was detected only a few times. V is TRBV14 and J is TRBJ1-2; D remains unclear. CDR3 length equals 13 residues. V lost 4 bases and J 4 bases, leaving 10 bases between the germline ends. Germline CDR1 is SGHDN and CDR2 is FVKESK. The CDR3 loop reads CASSPGVSYGYTF. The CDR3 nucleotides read TGTGCCAGCAGCCCAGGCGTTTCCTATGGCTACACCTTC.

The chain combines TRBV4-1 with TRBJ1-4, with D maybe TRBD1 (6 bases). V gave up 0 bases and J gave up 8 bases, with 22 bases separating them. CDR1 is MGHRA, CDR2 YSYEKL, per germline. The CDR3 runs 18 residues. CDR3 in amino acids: CASSQDLRPGGAGEKLFF. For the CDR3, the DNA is TGCGCCAGCAGCCAAGATTTACGGCCCGGGGGGGCAGGAGAAAAACTGTTTTTT.

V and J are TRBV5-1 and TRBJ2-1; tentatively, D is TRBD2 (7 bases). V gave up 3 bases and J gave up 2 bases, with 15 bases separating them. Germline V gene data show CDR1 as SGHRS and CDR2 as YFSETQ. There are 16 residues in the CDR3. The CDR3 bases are TGCGCCAGCAGCTCGGAAGGGGGGGTGGCCTACAATGAGCAGTTCTTC. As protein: CASSSEGGVAYNEQFF.

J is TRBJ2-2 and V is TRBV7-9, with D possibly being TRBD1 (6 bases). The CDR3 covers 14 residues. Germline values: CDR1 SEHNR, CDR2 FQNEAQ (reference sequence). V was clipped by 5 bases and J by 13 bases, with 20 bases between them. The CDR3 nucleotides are TGTGCCAGCAGCACTCCCCTCCGGGACAAGCGGCTGTTTTTT. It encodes CASSTPLRDKRLFF.

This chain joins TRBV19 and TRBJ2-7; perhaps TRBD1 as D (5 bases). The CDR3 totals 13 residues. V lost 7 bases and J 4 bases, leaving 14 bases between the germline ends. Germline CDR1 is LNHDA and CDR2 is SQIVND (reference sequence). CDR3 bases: TGTGCCAGTAATCCAGGGTATGGGTACGAGCAGTACTTC. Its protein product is CASNPGYGYEQYF.